This T cell receptor beta chain is drawn from a study of immune evolution from preneoplasia to lung adenocarcinoma. About the study: HLA loss of heterozygosity: about 7% AIS, around 16% MIA, around 35% ADC, none AAH.

The data were produced by immunoSEQ multiplex PCR, yet TCRdb's version contains in-frame clones alone and is incomplete. The repertoire holds around 2,500 clones, with around four fifths as singletons. Worth noting for this clone: Its antigen is still unknown.

Study-level results: Top clone frequencies peaked in normal lung, apparently declining through invasive adenocarcinoma.

Histologic diagnosis was independently verified by two lung pathologists. Premalignant or tumor cells were enriched by macro-dissection after pathologic assessment. The material sequenced was FFPE invasive lung adenocarcinoma tissue. This sequence originates from a person aged 55-85 years with invasive lung adenocarcinoma.

The CDR3 DNA sequence: TGTGCCAGCAGTGACTCTTTGGGCGGGGGGCACAATGAGCAGTTCTTC. Its protein product is CASSDSLGGGHNEQFF. The chain links TRBV6-4 to TRBJ2-1, with 8 bases identical to TRBD2. Per the germline V gene, CDR1 is MRHNA and CDR2 is SNTAGT. This CDR3 region has 16 residues. Losses at the gene ends were 0 bases for V and 5 bases for J; bases not matched to a gene: 6.